This T cell receptor beta chain was captured by sequencing in a study of breast tumors, draining lymph nodes, adjacent tissues. With respect to this clonotype: The antigen is unknown.

One entry per CDR3 protein, called by TCRdb with MiXCR from the multiplex PCR reads. The sample records 100,000 to 150,000 distinct CDR3 sequences, approximately 20% being singletons. The lymph nodes were axillary draining lymph nodes from breast cancer patients. The V gene end was trimmed by 5 bases and the J gene end by 4 bases; junction bases not matched to a gene: 10. The CDR3 sequence is 15 residues long. The germline CDR1 and CDR2 sequences are SNHLY and FYNNEI. Study-wide points: Compared with basal-like, luminal-like tumors shared significantly more repertoire with nontumor tissue. Tumor repertoires ranked between lymph nodes and nontumor tissue in diversity, with V and J gene preferences. The lymph node origin of tumor T cells was framed as consistent with a hypothesis, not demonstrated.

This sequence was found in a female donor with breast cancer. Some clones in this sample may be carry-over from other donors' samples. V and J are TRBV2 and TRBJ2-7; 8 bases map to TRBD2. The specimen was axillary lymph node tissue. The CDR3 loop is CASSLSLTGGYEQYF. CDR3 nucleotide sequence: TGTGCCAGCAGTCTCTCCCTAACGGGAGGGTACGAGCAGTACTTC. The whole variable domain, remainder taken from reference TRBV2 and TRBJ2-7, is EPEVTQTPSHQVTQMGQEVILRCVPISNHLYFYWYRQILGQKVEFLVSFYNNEISEKSEIFDDQFSVERPDGSNFTLKIRSTKLEDSAMYFCASSLSLTGGYEQYFGPGTRLTVT.